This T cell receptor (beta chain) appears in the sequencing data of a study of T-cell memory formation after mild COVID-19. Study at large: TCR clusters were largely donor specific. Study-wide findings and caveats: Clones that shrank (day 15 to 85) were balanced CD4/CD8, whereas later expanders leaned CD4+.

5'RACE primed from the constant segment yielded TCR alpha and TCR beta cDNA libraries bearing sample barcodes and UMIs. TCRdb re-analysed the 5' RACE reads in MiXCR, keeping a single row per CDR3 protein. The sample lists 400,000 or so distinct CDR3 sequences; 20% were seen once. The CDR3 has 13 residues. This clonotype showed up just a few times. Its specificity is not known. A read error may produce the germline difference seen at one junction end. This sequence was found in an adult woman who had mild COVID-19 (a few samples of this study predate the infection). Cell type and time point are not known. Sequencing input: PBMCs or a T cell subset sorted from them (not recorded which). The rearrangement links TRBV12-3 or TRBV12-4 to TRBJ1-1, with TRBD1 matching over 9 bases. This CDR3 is CASRDRGNAEAFF. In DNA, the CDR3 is TGTGCCAGCAGAGACAGGGGGAACGCTGAAGCTTTCTTT.